These T cell receptor beta chains were read from a single sample in a study of blood T cell repertoires in COVID-19. Data came from immunoSEQ multiplex PCR; TCRdb stores just in-frame clones and leaves some out. Here the sample spans hundreds of thousands of clones, 87% being singletons. Specimen: PBMCs or T cells enriched from blood (not recorded which). These TCRs come from a woman in her thirties or forties who had recovered from COVID-19. Both conserved end residues are trimmed from each CDR3. The order of the fields is D gene, V gene, CDR3 protein. The D gene is left open where the match is weak.

TRBD2 | TRBV19 | ATRQREGDTGELF
- | TRBV5-1 | ASSPGGRSVQETQY
TRBD1 | TRBV7-2 | ASSSWTGEVDEQF
TRBD2 | TRBV27 | ASSLRSSGSADTQY
TRBD2 | TRBV29-1 | SVGRLASSQWEQY
TRBD1 | TRBV19 | ASKTGGRSNQPQH
TRBD1 | TRBV6-6 | ASSQTGGENTGELF
TRBD2 | TRBV5-1 | ASSLPSGTSGEGWAYEQY
- | TRBV27 | ASSLFSAGVYGYT
- | TRBV11-3 | ASSLPQGSNQPQH
- | TRBV29-1 | SVVVVTYEQY
- | TRBV19 | ASTTDKFDGYT
- | TRBV4-1 | ASSQDVGAKVKNTIY
- | TRBV2 | ASSEGGRWVDSLSPLH
- | TRBV10-1 | ASSDRAGELF
TRBD2 | TRBV7-2 | ASSVSLAADTQY
- | TRBV2 | ASSEQGLGSYGYT
TRBD1 | TRBV5-8 | ASSPDRVSWGYT
- | TRBV19 | ASTSGQTVGNTIY
TRBD1 | TRBV7-9 | ATRTGPGQGGTEAF
TRBD1 | TRBV6-1 | ASSEWAGQGARLGTNEQF
TRBD2 | TRBV5-4 | ASSPRLADGADTQY
- | TRBV9 | ASTAEGEGRDEQF
- | TRBV7-6 | ASSLAMNTEAF
- | TRBV5-1 | ASSSREATNEKLF
- | TRBV18 | ASRPGSSPSDGYT
- | TRBV2 | ASSGEVDTGELF
TRBD2 | TRBV7-2 | ASSWGGGPNEQY
TRBD1 | TRBV4-2 | ASSQDWAGGTEAF
TRBD2 | TRBV19 | ASSGTSGSYEQY
- | TRBV27 | ASSLSMPGNEKLF
- | TRBV20-1 | SASGGVEVDREQF
TRBD1 | TRBV7-9 | ATMTSGQRHEPQH
TRBD2 | TRBV11-2 | ASGVALADTDTQY
TRBD2 | TRBV18 | ASSPRREGPGEQY